This T cell receptor (beta chain) was observed in a study of blood T cell repertoires in COVID-19. Study at large: Material from acute and convalescent COVID-19 was sourced from the United States, Italy and Spain. Nucleic acid was either cDNA or gDNA, and it came from T cells, B-cell-depleted T cells, or PBMCs.

The length of the CDR3 is 16 residues. Germline V gene data show CDR1 as SEHNR and CDR2 as FQNEAQ (reference sequence). V gave up 5 bases and J gave up 6 bases; unmatched junction bases: 6. Original handling: Counts of nucleated cells, estimated from reference gene primer amplification, were obtained. This table comes from immunoSEQ multiplex PCR, and its TCRdb copy is limited to in-frame clones, with some not included. V and J calls and clone size are given by that table; D and trimming were obtained from the DNA. The data contain roughly 290,000 clones, 80% to 90% of them singletons. This chain links TRBV7-9 with TRBJ2-2, with 13 bases that match TRBD2. This receptor was obtained from a woman aged 45-60 years who had recovered from COVID-19. The source material was peripheral blood. CDR3 protein: CASSPTSGGASGELFF. The CDR3 DNA follows: TGTGCCAGCAGCCCCACTAGCGGGGGGGCATCCGGGGAGCTGTTTTTT.